This T cell receptor (beta chain) was sequenced during a study of long-term antiretroviral therapy in people with HIV. Whole-study findings and limits: Transplant-donor-level diversity was not reached after ART, though diversity increased. In the period from the mid-2000s to the late 2010s, blood was collected, possibly under older ART regimens.

Per donor, a minimum of one pre-ART and a minimum of two post-ART PBMC samples were available. With respect to this clone: Its specificity is not known.

Running of the v3.0 immunoSEQ assay took place at survey level. Clones were sequenced by immunoSEQ multiplex PCR, and TCRdb holds only the in-frame ones, with some missing. The table includes approximately 21,000 clones, around 90% detected once. The ends lost 5 bases at V and 5 bases at J; junction bases unmatched: 2. The length of the CDR3 is 13 residues. CDR1 MNHEY and CDR2 SVGAGI come from the germline V gene. The gene calls are TRBV6-5 and TRBJ1-5; TRBD1 matches 8 bases. The sequenced sample was unsorted PBMCs, obtained 2.3 years after starting antiretroviral therapy. The clonotype originates from a man in his fifties or sixties with HIV. DNA of the CDR3: TGTGCCAGCAGTACAGGGGGGTATCAGCCCCAGCATTTT. It translates to CASSTGGYQPQHF.